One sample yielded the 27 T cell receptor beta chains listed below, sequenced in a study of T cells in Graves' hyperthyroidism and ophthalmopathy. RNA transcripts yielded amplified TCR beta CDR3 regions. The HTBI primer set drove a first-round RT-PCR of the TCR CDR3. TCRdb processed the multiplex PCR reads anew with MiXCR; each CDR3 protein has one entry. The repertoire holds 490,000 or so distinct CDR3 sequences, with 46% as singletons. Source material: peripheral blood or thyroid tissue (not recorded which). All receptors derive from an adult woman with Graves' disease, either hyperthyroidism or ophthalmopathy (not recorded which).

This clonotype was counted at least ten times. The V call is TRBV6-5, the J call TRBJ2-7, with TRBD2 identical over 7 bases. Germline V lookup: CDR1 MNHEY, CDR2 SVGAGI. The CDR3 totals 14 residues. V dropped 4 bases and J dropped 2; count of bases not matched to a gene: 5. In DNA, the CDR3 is TGTGCCAGCAGTTTGAGGGAGGGCCCCTACGAGCAGTACTTC. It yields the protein CASSLREGPYEQYF.

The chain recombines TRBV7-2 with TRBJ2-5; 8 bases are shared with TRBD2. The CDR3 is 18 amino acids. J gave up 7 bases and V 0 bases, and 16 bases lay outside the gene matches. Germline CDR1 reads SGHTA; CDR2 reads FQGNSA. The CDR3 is CASSLAASGYQGGLTQYF. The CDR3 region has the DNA TGTGCCAGCAGCTTAGCGGCTAGCGGGTATCAGGGTGGTTTGACCCAGTACTTC.

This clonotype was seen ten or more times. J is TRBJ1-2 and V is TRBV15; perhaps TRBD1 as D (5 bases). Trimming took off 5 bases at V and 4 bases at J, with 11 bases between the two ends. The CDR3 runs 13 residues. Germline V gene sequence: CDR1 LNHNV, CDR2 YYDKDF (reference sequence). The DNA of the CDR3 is TGTGCCACCAGCCCTCGGGACCGCTATGGCTACACCTTC. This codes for CATSPRDRYGYTF.

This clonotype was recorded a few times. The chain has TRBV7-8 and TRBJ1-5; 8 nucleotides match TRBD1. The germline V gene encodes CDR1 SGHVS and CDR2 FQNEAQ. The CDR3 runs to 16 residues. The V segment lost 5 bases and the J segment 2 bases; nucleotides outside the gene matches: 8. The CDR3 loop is CASSLTPGQGNQPQHF. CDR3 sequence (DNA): TGTGCCAGCAGCCTTACGCCGGGACAGGGCAATCAGCCCCAGCATTTT.

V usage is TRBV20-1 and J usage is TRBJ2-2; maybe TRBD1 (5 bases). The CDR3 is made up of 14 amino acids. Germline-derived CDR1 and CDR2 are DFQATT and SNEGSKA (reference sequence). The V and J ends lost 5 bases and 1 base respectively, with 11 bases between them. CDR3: CSAPGLWNTGELFF. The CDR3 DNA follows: TGCAGTGCTCCAGGGTTGTGGAACACCGGGGAGCTGTTTTTT.

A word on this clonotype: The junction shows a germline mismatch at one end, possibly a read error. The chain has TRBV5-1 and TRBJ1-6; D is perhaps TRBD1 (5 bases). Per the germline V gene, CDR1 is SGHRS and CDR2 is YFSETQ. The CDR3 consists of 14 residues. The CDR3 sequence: CASSSGTTNPPLHF. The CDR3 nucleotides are TGCGCCAGCAGCTCCGGGACCACTAATCCACCCCTCCACTTT.

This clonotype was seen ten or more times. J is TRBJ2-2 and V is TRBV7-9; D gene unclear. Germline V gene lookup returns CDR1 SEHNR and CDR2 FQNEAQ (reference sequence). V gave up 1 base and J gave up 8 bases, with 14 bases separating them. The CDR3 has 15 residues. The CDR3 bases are TGTGCCAGCAGCTTAGAATCGTTGAGGTTTGGGGAGCTGTTTTTT. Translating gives CASSLESLRFGELFF.

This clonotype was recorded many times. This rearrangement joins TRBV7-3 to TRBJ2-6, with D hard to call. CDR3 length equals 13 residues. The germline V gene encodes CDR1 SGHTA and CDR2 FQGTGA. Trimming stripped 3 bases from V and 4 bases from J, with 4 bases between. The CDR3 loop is CASSFKGANVLTF. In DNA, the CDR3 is TGTGCCAGCAGCTTCAAGGGGGCCAACGTCCTGACTTTC.

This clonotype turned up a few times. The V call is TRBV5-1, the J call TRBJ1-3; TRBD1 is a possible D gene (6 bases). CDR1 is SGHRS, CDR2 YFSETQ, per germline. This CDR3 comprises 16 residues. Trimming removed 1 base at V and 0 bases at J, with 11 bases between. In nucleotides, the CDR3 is TGCGCCAGCAGCTTGATCCCGGGGGCCTCTGGAAACACCATATATTTT. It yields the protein CASSLIPGASGNTIYF.

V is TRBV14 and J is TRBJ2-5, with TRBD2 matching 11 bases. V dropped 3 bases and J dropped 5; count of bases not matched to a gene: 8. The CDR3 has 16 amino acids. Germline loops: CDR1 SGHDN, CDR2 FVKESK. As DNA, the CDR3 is TGTGCCAGCAGCCACTTAGCGGGAGGGGCCGCGGAGACCCAGTACTTC. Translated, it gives CASSHLAGGAAETQYF.

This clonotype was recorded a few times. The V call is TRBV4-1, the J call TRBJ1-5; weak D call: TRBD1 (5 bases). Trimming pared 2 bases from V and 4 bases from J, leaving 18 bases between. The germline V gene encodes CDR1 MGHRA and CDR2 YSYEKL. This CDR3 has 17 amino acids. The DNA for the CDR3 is TGCGCCAGCAGCCAAAGCGCTTCTTGGGGGGGGAATCAGCCCCAGCATTTT. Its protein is CASSQSASWGGNQPQHF.

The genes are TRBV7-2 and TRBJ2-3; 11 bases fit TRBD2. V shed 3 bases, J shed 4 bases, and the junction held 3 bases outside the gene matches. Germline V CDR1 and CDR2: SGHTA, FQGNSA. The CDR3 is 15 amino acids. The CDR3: CASSFELAGADTQYF. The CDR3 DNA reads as TGTGCCAGCAGCTTTGAACTAGCGGGAGCAGATACGCAGTATTTT.

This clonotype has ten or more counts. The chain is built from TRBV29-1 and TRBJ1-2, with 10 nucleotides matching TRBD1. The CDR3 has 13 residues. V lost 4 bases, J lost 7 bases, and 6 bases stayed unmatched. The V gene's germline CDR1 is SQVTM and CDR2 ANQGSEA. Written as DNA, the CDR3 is TGCAGCGTTGCCGGGACAGGGGTATCTGGCTACACCTTC. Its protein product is CSVAGTGVSGYTF.

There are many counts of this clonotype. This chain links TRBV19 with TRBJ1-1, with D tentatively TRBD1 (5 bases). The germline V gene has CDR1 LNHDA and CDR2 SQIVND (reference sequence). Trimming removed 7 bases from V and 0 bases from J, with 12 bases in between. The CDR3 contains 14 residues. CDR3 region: CASMGVSMNTEAFF. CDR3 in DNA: TGTGCCAGTATGGGGGTATCAATGAACACTGAAGCTTTCTTT.

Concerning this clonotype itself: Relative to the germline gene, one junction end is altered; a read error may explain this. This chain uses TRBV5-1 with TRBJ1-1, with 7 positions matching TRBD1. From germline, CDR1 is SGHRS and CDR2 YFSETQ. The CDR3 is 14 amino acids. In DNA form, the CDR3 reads TGTGCCAGCAGCGCAGGGGGTGTGGGCACTGAAGCTTTCTTT. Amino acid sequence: CASSAGGVGTEAFF.

CDR3 sequence reads: CSASEGTGDDGYTF. CDR3 nucleotide sequence: TGCAGTGCTAGCGAAGGGACAGGGGACGATGGCTACACCTTC. The chain has TRBV20-1 and TRBJ1-2; 10 bases line up with TRBD1. Trimming removed 3 bases from V and 6 bases from J; junction bases left unmatched: 7. The CDR3 contains 14 residues. The germline V gene has CDR1 DFQATT and CDR2 SNEGSKA (reference sequence).

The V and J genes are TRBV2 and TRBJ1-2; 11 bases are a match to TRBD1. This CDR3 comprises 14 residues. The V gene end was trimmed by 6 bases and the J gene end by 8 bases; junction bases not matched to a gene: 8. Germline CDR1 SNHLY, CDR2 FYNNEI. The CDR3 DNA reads TGTGCCAGCAGAGCCTCGGACAGGGGGCAGGGCTACACCTTC. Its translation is CASRASDRGQGYTF.

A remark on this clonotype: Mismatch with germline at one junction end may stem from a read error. The CDR3, as DNA: TGCGCCAGCAGCCAAGATAGGACACTGAACACTGAAGCTTTCTTT. It codes for CASSQDRTLNTEAFF. This chain joins TRBV7-2 and TRBJ1-1; a weak D match, TRBD1 (5 bases). This CDR3 comprises 15 residues. The germline CDR1 and CDR2 sequences are SGHTA and FQGNSA.

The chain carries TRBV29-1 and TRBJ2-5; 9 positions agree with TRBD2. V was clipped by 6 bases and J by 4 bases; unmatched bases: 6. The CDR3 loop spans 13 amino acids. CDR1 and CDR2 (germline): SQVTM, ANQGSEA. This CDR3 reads CSVQTSGPETQYF. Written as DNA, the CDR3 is TGCAGCGTCCAAACTAGCGGGCCAGAGACCCAGTACTTC.

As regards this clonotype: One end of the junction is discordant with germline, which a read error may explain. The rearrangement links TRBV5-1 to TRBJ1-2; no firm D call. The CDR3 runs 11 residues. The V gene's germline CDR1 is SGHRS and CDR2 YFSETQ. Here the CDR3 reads CASSWEGSYSF. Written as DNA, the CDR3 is TGCGCCAGCTCCTGGGAGGGCAGCTACTCCTTC.

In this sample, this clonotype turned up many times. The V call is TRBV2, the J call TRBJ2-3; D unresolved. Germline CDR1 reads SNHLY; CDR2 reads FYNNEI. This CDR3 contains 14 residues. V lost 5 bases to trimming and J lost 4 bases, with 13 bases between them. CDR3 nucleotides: TGTGCCAGCAGTTTCCGCCGCGAGTCAGATACGCAGTATTTT. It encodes CASSFRRESDTQYF.

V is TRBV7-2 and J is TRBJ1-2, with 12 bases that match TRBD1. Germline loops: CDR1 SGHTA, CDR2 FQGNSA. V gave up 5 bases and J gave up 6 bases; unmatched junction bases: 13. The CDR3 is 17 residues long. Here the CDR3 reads CASSPGTGGPLSDGYTF. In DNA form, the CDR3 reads TGTGCCAGCAGCCCCGGGACAGGGGGCCCCCTCTCTGATGGCTACACCTTC.

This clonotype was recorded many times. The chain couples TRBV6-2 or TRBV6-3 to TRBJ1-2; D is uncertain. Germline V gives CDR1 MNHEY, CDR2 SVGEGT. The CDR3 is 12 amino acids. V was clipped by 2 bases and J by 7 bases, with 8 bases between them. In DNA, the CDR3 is TGTGCCAGCAGTTACCTAGCGGGTGGCTACACCTTC. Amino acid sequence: CASSYLAGGYTF.

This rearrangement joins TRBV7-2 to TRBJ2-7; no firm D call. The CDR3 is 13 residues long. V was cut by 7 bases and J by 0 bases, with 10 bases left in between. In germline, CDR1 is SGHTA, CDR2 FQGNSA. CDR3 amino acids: CASTAQSSYEQYF. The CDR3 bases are TGTGCCAGCACGGCGCAGAGCTCCTACGAGCAGTACTTC.

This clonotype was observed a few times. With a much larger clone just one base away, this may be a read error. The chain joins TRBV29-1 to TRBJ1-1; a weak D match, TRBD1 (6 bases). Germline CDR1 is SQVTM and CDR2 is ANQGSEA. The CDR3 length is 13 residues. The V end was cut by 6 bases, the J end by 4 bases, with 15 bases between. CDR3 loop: CSVEIGGGTEAFF. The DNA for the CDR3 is TGCAGCGTCGAGATAGGGGGGGGCACTGAAGCTTTCTTT.

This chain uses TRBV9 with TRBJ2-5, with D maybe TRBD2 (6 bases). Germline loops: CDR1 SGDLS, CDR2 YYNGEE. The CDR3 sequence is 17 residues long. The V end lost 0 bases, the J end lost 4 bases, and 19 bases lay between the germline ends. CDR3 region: CASSVGTLVGGLETQYF. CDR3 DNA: TGTGCCAGCAGCGTAGGGACTTTGGTGGGAGGATTAGAGACCCAGTACTTC.

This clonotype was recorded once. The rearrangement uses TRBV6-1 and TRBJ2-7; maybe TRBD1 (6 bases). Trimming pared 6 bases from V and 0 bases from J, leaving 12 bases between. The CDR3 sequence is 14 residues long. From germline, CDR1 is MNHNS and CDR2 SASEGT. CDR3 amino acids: CASSPGTFSYEQYF. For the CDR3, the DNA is TGTGCCAGCAGCCCCGGGACATTCTCCTACGAGCAGTACTTC.